These 13 T cell receptor beta chains came from one sample sequenced in a study of persistence of HIV-infected CD4 T cells. These TCRs' antigens remain unknown. The stimulus was lysate of CMV-infected fibroblasts, 10 ug/mL. Memory cells lacking CD40L and CD69 with high CD45RO were sorted. The immunoSEQ assay was version 4, run in survey mode. Using immunoSEQ multiplex PCR, the repertoire was profiled, and TCRdb retains in-frame clones only, with some absent. In the table there are under 40,000 clones, around 80% of which are singletons. The sample was CD4+ T cells sorted from PBMCs after approximately 19-hour stimulation, taken from a patient who received antiretroviral therapy. Receptor source: an adult woman with HIV who was CMV-seropositive.

This sequence joins TRBV10-3 and TRBJ2-1, with 11 bases fitting TRBD2. Per the germline V gene, CDR1 is ENHRY and CDR2 is SYGVKD. J was trimmed by 7 bases and V by 2 bases; bases with no gene match: 10. This CDR3 has 17 amino acids. This chain's CDR3 is CAISEGFSGRAGNEQFF. The CDR3 DNA follows: TGTGCCATCAGTGAGGGGTTTAGCGGGAGGGCCGGGAATGAGCAGTTCTTC.

The CDR3 nucleotides read TGTGCCAGCAGCGCCAGACAGTCCTCTGGAAACACCATATATTTT. As protein: CASSARQSSGNTIYF. V and J are TRBV9 and TRBJ1-3, with a possible D match to TRBD1 (5 bases). In germline, CDR1 is SGDLS, CDR2 YYNGEE. This CDR3 is 15 amino acids long. V was clipped by 3 bases and J by 0 bases, with 10 bases between them.

The rearrangement joins TRBV12-3 or TRBV12-4 to TRBJ1-2; D is uncertain. V lost 6 bases and J lost 7, with 12 bases in between. The CDR3 has 12 amino acids. The CDR3 region has the DNA TGTGCCAGCAGCCTCGGAGACGGTGGCTACACCTTC. Its protein product is CASSLGDGGYTF.

This clone was detected only a few times. J is TRBJ1-1 and V is TRBV5-6; no definite D call. The V and J ends lost 0 bases and 5 bases respectively, with 2 bases between them. Germline loops: CDR1 SGHDT, CDR2 YYEEEE. The CDR3 is 11 amino acids. The DNA for the CDR3 is TGTGCCAGCAGCTTGGAGACTGAAGCTTTCTTT. Encoded protein: CASSLETEAFF.

The chain carries TRBV6-5 and TRBJ2-3; tentatively, D is TRBD1 (6 bases). CDR3 length: 15 amino acids. Germline values: CDR1 MNHEY, CDR2 SVGAGI. V was pared by 6 bases and J by 2 bases, with 15 bases between. The CDR3 loop is CASRVQGQATDTQYF. The CDR3 coding sequence is TGTGCCAGCAGGGTCCAGGGGCAGGCCACAGATACGCAGTATTTT.

The V and J genes are TRBV10-1 and TRBJ1-2; no firm D call. CDR3 length: 12 residues. Germline loops: CDR1 WNHNN, CDR2 SYGVQD (reference sequence). With 3 bases removed from V and 4 bases from J, the gap between germline ends came to 6 bases. This CDR3 reads CASSDTTYGYTF. The CDR3 bases are TGCGCCAGCAGTGACACAACCTATGGCTACACCTTC.

The chain recombines TRBV10-3 with TRBJ2-3, with D possibly being TRBD1 (5 bases). Germline V CDR1 and CDR2: ENHRY, SYGVKD. Trimming shortened V by 5 bases and J by 1 base, and 13 bases separated the two germline ends. The CDR3 loop spans 15 amino acids. The CDR3 coding sequence is TGTGCCATCAGTAACGCCCAAGGGGGCACAGATACGCAGTATTTT. Residues: CAISNAQGGTDTQYF.

The gene calls are TRBV10-2 and TRBJ1-1, with D unclear. V dropped 4 bases and J dropped 7 bases, with 16 bases sitting between them. Germline V gives CDR1 WSHSY, CDR2 SAAADI. The CDR3 is 14 residues long. The CDR3: CASSVGAGASEAFF. In DNA, the CDR3 is TGCGCCAGCAGTGTCGGTGCGGGAGCTAGTGAAGCTTTCTTT.

The chain employs TRBV3-1 (or the pseudogene TRBV3-2) and TRBJ1-2; D perhaps matches TRBD1 (5 bases). Germline V gene data show CDR1 as LGHDT and CDR2 as YNNKEL (reference sequence). V lost 7 bases and J lost 6, with 21 bases in between. This CDR3 has 15 residues. CDR3 loop: CASTHSPGQNDGYTF. The CDR3 nucleotides are TGTGCCAGCACCCACTCTCCAGGGCAAAACGATGGCTACACCTTC.

V gene TRBV5-4 combines with J gene TRBJ2-1; maybe TRBD1 (6 bases). This CDR3 comprises 13 residues. The germline CDR1 and CDR2 sequences are SGHNT and YYREEE (reference sequence). V shed 4 bases and J shed 7 bases, with 12 bases lying between them. CDR3 coding DNA: TGTGCCAGCAGCCCAACAGGGTTAAATGAGCAGTTCTTC. The encoded protein is CASSPTGLNEQFF.

This clone was recorded a few times. The chain couples TRBV6-6 to TRBJ1-1, with TRBD1 matching 11 bases. CDR3 length: 14 amino acids. J was trimmed by 6 bases and V by 2 bases; bases with no gene match: 2. CDR1 and CDR2 (germline): MNHNY, SVGAGI (reference sequence). As DNA, the CDR3 is TGTGCCAGCAGTTACGGACAGGGGGCCGCTGAAGCTTTCTTT. Translated, it gives CASSYGQGAAEAFF.

The chain couples TRBV3-1 (or the pseudogene TRBV3-2) to TRBJ1-1; D is unresolved. This CDR3 contains 14 residues. Trimming removed 6 bases from V and 6 bases from J, with 17 bases in between. Germline assignment: CDR1 LGHDT and CDR2 YNNKEL (reference sequence). CDR3 bases: TGTGCCAGCAGTCCTTCACACGGCGGGTCTGAAGCTTTCTTT. Its translation: CASSPSHGGSEAFF.

The CDR3 DNA reads TGTGCCAGTAGTATAGACGCCCCGAGACAGGGATCTGGGGCCAACGTCCTGACTTTC. Encoded protein: CASSIDAPRQGSGANVLTF. The chain has TRBV19 and TRBJ2-6; 7 bases fit TRBD1. With 0 bases clipped from V and 1 base from J, the junction kept 9 bases outside the gene matches. The CDR3 consists of 19 residues. Germline loops: CDR1 LNHDA, CDR2 SQIVND (reference sequence).